This passage covers 10 T cell receptor beta chains from one sample sequenced in a study of cytomegalovirus exposure and HLA in healthy donors. Researchers ran the PCR with 60 Vbeta and 13 Jbeta primers. Some clones are missing from TCRdb's copy, which holds only in-frame ones; the method was immunoSEQ multiplex PCR. The sample lists some 200,000 clones, approximately 65% seen once, with roughly 2.9% in the top ten. Sequencing was done on a sample of PBMCs. The source of these receptors is a man between 35 and 55 years old in good health and CMV-seronegative.

The chain has TRBV11-2 and TRBJ1-2; no reliable D call. The CDR3 has 17 residues. Germline V CDR1 and CDR2: SGHAT, FQNNGV. V dropped 2 bases and J dropped 3 bases, with 19 bases sitting between them. In nucleotides, the CDR3 is TGTGCCAGCAGCTTAACAGATTTCCAATATCCCCACTATGGCTACACCTTC. It is translated as CASSLTDFQYPHYGYTF. Together with reference TRBV11-2 and TRBJ1-2, the CDR3 gives the full variable domain: EAGVAQSPRYKIIEKRQSVAFWCNPISGHATLYWYQQILGQGPKLLIQFQNNGVVDDSQLPKDRFSAERLKGVDSTLKIQPAKLEDSAVYLCASSLTDFQYPHYGYTFGSGTRLTVV.

Here the CDR3 DNA reads TGTGCCAGCAGTGACTCTGGAGTCTCTGGGGCCAACGTCCTGACTTTC. This gives the protein CASSDSGVSGANVLTF. This chain links TRBV6-4 with TRBJ2-6; D is undetermined. This CDR3 has 16 residues. Trimming removed 0 bases from V and 0 bases from J, with 6 bases in between. CDR1 and CDR2 from the germline V gene are MRHNA and SNTAGT.

This clone was picked up one time. V usage is TRBV19 and J usage is TRBJ2-4, with a possible D match to TRBD1 (6 bases). Per the germline V gene, CDR1 is LNHDA and CDR2 is SQIVND (reference sequence). V lost 7 bases, J lost 4 bases, and 14 bases lay in between. There are 14 residues in the CDR3. The CDR3, as DNA: TGTGCCAGTACCCCCGGGACACTAAAAAACATTCAGTACTTC. It specifies CASTPGTLKNIQYF.

V gene TRBV11-3 combines with J gene TRBJ2-1, with no clear D. Trimming took 5 bases from V and 5 from J, leaving 10 bases between them. Germline values: CDR1 SGHNT, CDR2 YENEEA. The CDR3 runs 13 residues. The CDR3 sequence is CASSRIENNEQFF. For the CDR3, the DNA is TGTGCCAGCAGCCGAATAGAGAACAATGAGCAGTTCTTC.

This chain links TRBV6-1 with TRBJ2-7, with D perhaps matching TRBD1 (5 bases). The germline CDR1 and CDR2 sequences are MNHNS and SASEGT. The V and J ends lost 5 bases and 0 bases respectively, with 14 bases between them. The CDR3 loop spans 15 amino acids. The CDR3 loop is CASSPVQGSSYEQYF. CDR3 coding DNA: TGTGCCAGCAGTCCGGTTCAGGGTAGCTCCTACGAGCAGTACTTC.

The chain uses TRBV6-1 and TRBJ2-1; D may be TRBD2 (7 bases). CDR1 is MNHNS and CDR2 is SASEGT in the germline V gene. The V and J ends lost 9 bases and 6 bases respectively, with 21 bases between them. This CDR3 spans 15 amino acids. The DNA of the CDR3 is TGTGCCAGTCACGTGGGGGGGCTCCGTCCCAATGAGCAGTTCTTC. Its translation is CASHVGGLRPNEQFF.

This rearrangement joins TRBV27 to TRBJ2-2; no firm D call. V was trimmed by 5 bases and J by 7 bases, leaving 11 bases between them. This CDR3 comprises 13 residues. CDR1 and CDR2 from the germline V gene are MNHEY and SMNVEV (reference sequence). DNA for the CDR3: TGTGCCAGCAGTGCGAGTTTTGGCGGGGAGCTGTTTTTT. Amino acids: CASSASFGGELFF.

V usage is TRBV19 and J usage is TRBJ1-5; weak D call: TRBD1 (5 bases). Trimming took off 0 bases at V and 9 bases at J, with 15 bases between the two ends. From germline, CDR1 is LNHDA and CDR2 SQIVND (reference sequence). The CDR3 has 15 residues. CDR3 sequence: CASSIDRRGDRPQHF. CDR3 in DNA: TGTGCCAGTAGTATAGATCGGAGGGGCGATCGGCCCCAGCATTTT.

Concerning this clone itself: Other DNA sequences of this sample code for an identical CDR3. The rearrangement joins TRBV6-6 to TRBJ2-7, with a weak D call TRBD1 (6 bases). In germline, CDR1 is MNHNY, CDR2 SVGAGI (reference sequence). This CDR3 spans 13 amino acids. V gave up 2 bases and J gave up 3 bases, with 8 bases separating them. As DNA, the CDR3 is TGTGCCAGCAGTTACGGCAGGGGCTACGAGCAGTACTTC. Protein: CASSYGRGYEQYF.

The chain carries TRBV19 and TRBJ1-3, with 8 bases that match TRBD1. The CDR3 extends over 16 amino acids. In germline, CDR1 is LNHDA, CDR2 SQIVND (reference sequence). V trimming: 4 bases; J trimming: 2 bases; junction bases outside the gene matches: 7. The CDR3 reads CASSTPTGGTGNTIYF. The CDR3 nucleotides are TGTGCCAGTAGTACCCCAACAGGGGGAACTGGAAACACCATATATTTT.